What follows describes a single T cell receptor (beta chain). This clonotype was detected ten times or more. No cognate antigen has been identified for it. Base qualities are not recorded, but no much larger clone differs from it by a single base. This specimen belongs to a study of CD8 T cells in ankylosing spondylitis (dated by TCRdb to about 2017). With respect to the entire study: T cell receptor beta repertoires were profiled in healthy donors and ankylosing spondylitis patients so that disease-linked TCR variants could be found. Peripheral blood samples were taken, and synovial fluid was additionally collected from ankylosing spondylitis patients. The full study cohort comprised around 25 ankylosing spondylitis patients and over a hundred healthy donors. Broad study findings and their caveats: Some of the motif variants had been reported before in the synovial fluid and blood of reactive arthritis patients, a finding that suggests common disease-initiation mechanisms. A TCR beta motif made up of seven or eight highly homologous amino acid variants appeared to be characteristic of blood from ankylosing spondylitis patients. The disease-linked clones had a CD8+ phenotype and were found at relatively low frequencies in peripheral blood. Significant enrichment of the disease-linked clones was reported in matched synovial fluid samples from ankylosing spondylitis patients.

For sequencing, an Illumina HiSeq 2500 was employed. TCR beta libraries were prepared by quantitative 5'-RACE with molecular barcodes. In the authors' own workflow: A new computational method, built on a probabilistic model of VDJ rearrangement, was used to identify disease-linked TCR variants. Through fastp at Q25 and MiXCR, TCRdb rebuilt clones from the public reads, retaining in-frame beta chains. A single entry per CDR3 protein holds the most common genes and DNA from its merged rows. The V and J calls, along with clone size, are taken from TCRdb and not from the paper's own processing. This sample gives approximately 140,000 distinct CDR3 sequences in total; roughly 8.4% of them show up just once. Under 7.5% of the sample rests with the top ten. For each ankylosing spondylitis patient, the synovial fluid sample was matched to a blood sample from that same patient. The germline V gene specifies SGHRS as CDR1 and YFSETQ as CDR2. The junction carries 15 bases between V and J, which are trimmed by 6 bases and 5 bases respectively. Spanning cysteine to phenylalanine, the CDR3 consists of 13 amino acids. Only the CDR3 part of the read is kept: 39 bases, read in frame from the first base.

The sample taken for sequencing was synovial fluid, either unsorted or a sorted T cell fraction (not recorded which). This chain joins TRBV5-1 to TRBJ2-7, and TRBD1 may be the D gene, going by 6 matching bases. The TCR sequence derives from a male donor with ankylosing spondylitis. The sequenced DNA: TGCGCCAGCAATTCAGGGGACAAGAACGAGCAGTACTTC. Its protein product is CASNSGDKNEQYF.